The rows below give T cell receptor beta chains drawn from one sample of a study of cytomegalovirus exposure and HLA in healthy donors. The repertoire was sequenced with immunoSEQ multiplex PCR; TCRdb's copy has only in-frame clones and lacks some. Of 150,000 to 200,000 clones detected, roughly 76% appear once; the ten largest clones hold roughly 2%. Specimen: PBMCs. These receptors originate from a human donor in good health. Each CDR3 is given with its conserved first and last residue. Fields, in order: clone size, J gene, D gene, V gene, CDR3 DNA, CDR3 protein. A D gene is named only where the DNA matches it firmly. Not every row has a clone size; where given, it reads once, few, many or a size class.

size: NA
J: TRBJ2-1
D: NA
V: TRBV27
DNA: TGTGCCAGCAGTTTACTAGGTCGGAATGAGCAGTTCTTC
CDR3: CASSLLGRNEQFF

size: NA
J: TRBJ1-1
D: NA
V: TRBV4-3
DNA: TGCGCCAGCAGCCGGGAGCAGATCCTGAACACTGAAGCTTTCTTT
CDR3: CASSREQILNTEAFF

size: NA
J: TRBJ1-5
D: NA
V: TRBV5-5
DNA: TGTGCCAGCAGCTTGGGTCCGGTCCTTAATCAGCCCCAGCATTTT
CDR3: CASSLGPVLNQPQHF

size: NA
J: TRBJ2-7
D: TRBD1
V: TRBV5-4
DNA: TGTGCCAGCAGGCGACCGGGACAGGGGGTGCGAGAGCAGTACTTC
CDR3: CASRRPGQGVREQYF

size: NA
J: TRBJ2-7
D: NA
V: TRBV5-8
DNA: TGTGCCAGCAGCGTTCCAGGGGCCCGCCCCTACGAGCAGTACTTC
CDR3: CASSVPGARPYEQYF

size: NA
J: TRBJ1-2
D: NA
V: TRBV7-9
DNA: TGTGCCAGCAGCTTAATCGCGCAGACTACTAACTATGGCTACACCTTC
CDR3: CASSLIAQTTNYGYTF

size: NA
J: TRBJ2-1
D: TRBD1
V: TRBV25-1
DNA: TGTGCCAGCGGCCGGGACAGTGACAATGAGCAGTTCTTC
CDR3: CASGRDSDNEQFF

size: NA
J: TRBJ1-1
D: NA
V: TRBV7-8
DNA: TGTGCCAGCAGCTTAGGACAGGCAATCCGTCTTAACACTGAAGCTTTCTTT
CDR3: CASSLGQAIRLNTEAFF

size: NA
J: TRBJ1-1
D: NA
V: TRBV2
DNA: TGTGCCAGCAGTGTTGGCGGAATCATGAACACTGAAGCTTTCTTT
CDR3: CASSVGGIMNTEAFF

size: NA
J: TRBJ2-1
D: TRBD2
V: TRBV10-1
DNA: TGCGCCAGCAGTGACTCTAGCGGGGGGTTACACTACAATGAGCAGTTCTTC
CDR3: CASSDSSGGLHYNEQFF

size: NA
J: TRBJ1-6
D: TRBD1
V: TRBV25-1
DNA: TGTGCCAGCGGGGACAGGGAACATTCACCCCTCCACTTT
CDR3: CASGDREHSPLHF

size: NA
J: TRBJ2-1
D: TRBD1
V: TRBV6-9
DNA: TGTGCCAGCAGTTATCCTATTCCGGGACAGGATAATGAGCAGTTCTTC
CDR3: CASSYPIPGQDNEQFF

size: NA
J: TRBJ1-4
D: NA
V: TRBV2
DNA: TGTGCCAGCACCCTCGACGGACTCGAAAAGGGAAAACTGTTTTTT
CDR3: CASTLDGLEKGKLFF

size: NA
J: TRBJ2-7
D: TRBD1
V: TRBV5-1
DNA: TGCGCCAGCAGCTTCCGGGACAGGGTTTCCTACGAGCAGTACTTC
CDR3: CASSFRDRVSYEQYF

size: NA
J: TRBJ1-1
D: NA
V: TRBV2
DNA: TGTGCCAGCAGCGTGACAGCTAGAGTCGAAGCTTTCTTT
CDR3: CASSVTARVEAFF

size: NA
J: TRBJ2-3
D: NA
V: TRBV25-1
DNA: TGTGCCAGCAGTGCCCTCAGAGGGTTCACAGATACGCAGTATTTT
CDR3: CASSALRGFTDTQYF

size: NA
J: TRBJ1-3
D: TRBD1
V: TRBV19
DNA: TGTGCCAGTAGTACAGGGACAGGGACTGGAAACACCATATATTTT
CDR3: CASSTGTGTGNTIYF

size: few
J: TRBJ1-3
D: NA
V: TRBV6-6
DNA: TGTGCCAGCAGTTCCACAGGGATCTCTGGAAACACCATATATTTT
CDR3: CASSSTGISGNTIYF

size: few
J: TRBJ2-7
D: NA
V: TRBV21-1
DNA: TGTGCCAGCAAAGGGACTAGCGTGCGCGAGCAGTACTTC
CDR3: CASKGTSVREQYF

size: NA
J: TRBJ2-1
D: TRBD2
V: TRBV5-1
DNA: TGCGCCAGCAGCACCACTACTAGCGGGGGGAACCTCTACAATGAGCAGTTCTTC
CDR3: CASSTTTSGGNLYNEQFF

size: NA
J: TRBJ2-1
D: NA
V: TRBV20-1
DNA: TGCAGTGCTAGGGCCCTAGATGAGCAGTTCTTC
CDR3: CSARALDEQFF

size: NA
J: TRBJ2-6
D: NA
V: TRBV15
DNA: TGTGCCACCAGCAGAGGCGATGGACAACTCTCTGGGGCCAACGTCCTGACTTTC
CDR3: CATSRGDGQLSGANVLTF

size: NA
J: TRBJ1-2
D: NA
V: TRBV6-5
DNA: TGTGCCAGCAGCAACACAGGGAATGGCTACACCTTC
CDR3: CASSNTGNGYTF

size: NA
J: TRBJ2-2
D: NA
V: TRBV9
DNA: TGTGCCAGCAGCGGAGTACCCGGGGAGCTGTTTTTT
CDR3: CASSGVPGELFF

size: NA
J: TRBJ1-1
D: TRBD1
V: TRBV27
DNA: TGTGCCAGCAGTTATACAGGGGCCCACACTGAAGCTTTCTTT
CDR3: CASSYTGAHTEAFF

size: NA
J: TRBJ2-1
D: TRBD1
V: TRBV5-4
DNA: TGTGCCAGCAGCGCAGGGACAGCTTTTAATGAGCAGTTCTTC
CDR3: CASSAGTAFNEQFF

size: NA
J: TRBJ2-7
D: TRBD1
V: TRBV27
DNA: TGTGCCAGCAGTTCTGGGACAGGGCAATACGAGCAGTACTTC
CDR3: CASSSGTGQYEQYF

size: NA
J: TRBJ1-4
D: NA
V: TRBV7-9
DNA: TGTGCCAGCAGCCCTGGATTGGACTTCAATGAAAAACTGTTTTTT
CDR3: CASSPGLDFNEKLFF

size: NA
J: TRBJ2-3
D: TRBD1
V: TRBV2
DNA: TGTGCCAGCAGGGACAGGGGACCAGATACGCAGTATTTT
CDR3: CASRDRGPDTQYF

size: NA
J: TRBJ1-1
D: TRBD1
V: TRBV5-1
DNA: TGCGCCAGCAGCCTGTTACAGGGGGCGACTTATGAAACTGAAGCTTTCTTT
CDR3: CASSLLQGATYETEAFF

size: NA
J: TRBJ2-5
D: NA
V: TRBV2
DNA: TGTGCCAGCAAACGACAGGCTGGGGAGACCCAGTACTTC
CDR3: CASKRQAGETQYF

size: NA
J: TRBJ1-1
D: TRBD1
V: TRBV7-2
DNA: TGTGCCAGCAGCTTAGAGCAGGGGGCGGGGACTGAAGCTTTCTTT
CDR3: CASSLEQGAGTEAFF

size: once
J: TRBJ2-6
D: NA
V: TRBV4-3
DNA: TGCGCCAGCAGCCAAGGGGCGTGGGGGGCCAACGTCCTGACTTTC
CDR3: CASSQGAWGANVLTF

size: NA
J: TRBJ2-7
D: NA
V: TRBV4-3
DNA: TGCGCCAGCAGCCAAGATCACATCTCCTACGAGCAGTACTTC
CDR3: CASSQDHISYEQYF

size: NA
J: TRBJ1-6
D: NA
V: TRBV7-2
DNA: TGTGCCAGCAGCTTAGCGGGCGGGAGCTCCTATAATTCACCCCTCCACTTT
CDR3: CASSLAGGSSYNSPLHF

size: NA
J: TRBJ1-2
D: TRBD1
V: TRBV11-3
DNA: TGTGCCAGCAGCCCGGGACAGATCTATGGCTACACCTTC
CDR3: CASSPGQIYGYTF

size: NA
J: TRBJ2-1
D: NA
V: TRBV7-9
DNA: TGTGCCAGCAGCTTTCCCTCTCACAATGAGCAGTTCTTC
CDR3: CASSFPSHNEQFF

size: NA
J: TRBJ1-5
D: NA
V: TRBV7-2
DNA: TGTGCCAGCAGCTTACGCGGGGGGCCGGGGCAGCCCCAGCATTTT
CDR3: CASSLRGGPGQPQHF

size: NA
J: TRBJ2-5
D: TRBD1
V: TRBV7-9
DNA: TGTGCCAGCAGCCCGGGACAGGCCGGGGAGACCCAGTACTTC
CDR3: CASSPGQAGETQYF

size: NA
J: TRBJ2-3
D: TRBD2
V: TRBV4-1
DNA: TGCGCCAGCAGCGAAAGACTTCTAGCGGGGGCCACAGATACGCAGTATTTT
CDR3: CASSERLLAGATDTQYF

size: NA
J: TRBJ1-5
D: NA
V: TRBV4-3
DNA: TGCGCCAGCAGCCAAGAATTATATCAGCCCCAGCATTTT
CDR3: CASSQELYQPQHF

size: NA
J: TRBJ2-2
D: NA
V: TRBV7-9
DNA: TGTGCCAGCAGCTCCATCGAGCTGTTTTTT
CDR3: CASSSIELFF

size: NA
J: TRBJ1-6
D: TRBD1
V: TRBV11-2
DNA: TGTGCCAGCAGCCCCCGGGCAGGGGGCTCCTCCTATAATTCACCCCTCCACTTT
CDR3: CASSPRAGGSSYNSPLHF

size: few
J: TRBJ2-1
D: NA
V: TRBV5-1
DNA: TGCGCCAGCAGCCCTAGCTCCGGGGCCTACAATGAGCAGTTCTTC
CDR3: CASSPSSGAYNEQFF

size: NA
J: TRBJ2-7
D: TRBD1
V: TRBV2
DNA: TGTGCCAGCAGTGCCCCGCCGCCGGGACAGGCATACGAGCAGTACTTC
CDR3: CASSAPPPGQAYEQYF

size: few
J: TRBJ2-7
D: TRBD2
V: TRBV5-1
DNA: TGCGCCAGCAGCTTGGAGGGAGCGGGGGGGCCGGGCGAGCAGTACTTC
CDR3: CASSLEGAGGPGEQYF

size: once
J: TRBJ1-2
D: NA
V: TRBV6-1
DNA: TGTGCCAGCAGTGAAGGGTCAGAACAGTATGGCTACACCTTC
CDR3: CASSEGSEQYGYTF

size: NA
J: TRBJ1-2
D: NA
V: TRBV10-2
DNA: TGCGCCAGCAGTGAAGTCGATCGGGGAGCTAACTATGGCTACACCTTC
CDR3: CASSEVDRGANYGYTF

size: NA
J: TRBJ1-1
D: NA
V: TRBV7-6
DNA: TGTGCCAGCAGCTTAGCTGGCGGGGGAACTGAAGCTTTCTTT
CDR3: CASSLAGGGTEAFF

size: NA
J: TRBJ1-1
D: TRBD1
V: TRBV7-3
DNA: TGTGCCAGCAGTCCAAACCGGGACAGGTCTTCCACTGAAGCTTTCTTT
CDR3: CASSPNRDRSSTEAFF

size: few
J: TRBJ2-2
D: TRBD2
V: TRBV2
DNA: TGTGCCAGCAGCAAGGGACTAGCGGGGGGGCCGGTCACCGGGGAGCTGTTTTTT
CDR3: CASSKGLAGGPVTGELFF

size: NA
J: TRBJ2-5
D: NA
V: TRBV19
DNA: TGTGCCAGTAGATACGGGGTTCAAGAGACCCAGTACTTC
CDR3: CASRYGVQETQYF

size: few
J: TRBJ2-5
D: NA
V: TRBV6-1
DNA: TGTGCCAGCAGTGAAGGACAATCAGAGACCCAGTACTTC
CDR3: CASSEGQSETQYF

size: NA
J: TRBJ2-7
D: NA
V: TRBV27
DNA: TGTGCCAGCAGTTTATATGGCGCCCGACTTGATAACTACGAGCAGTACTTC
CDR3: CASSLYGARLDNYEQYF

size: NA
J: TRBJ2-7
D: NA
V: TRBV25-1
DNA: TGTGCCAGCAGTGAATCTTACGAGCAGTACTTC
CDR3: CASSESYEQYF

size: once
J: TRBJ2-4
D: TRBD2
V: TRBV6-5
DNA: TGTGCCAGCAGTTACTCGGCGGGGGGGGCGGATTTGGTTCAGTACTTC
CDR3: CASSYSAGGADLVQYF

size: few
J: TRBJ1-4
D: NA
V: TRBV6-5
DNA: TGTGCCAGCACCCGACAGATCAATGAAAAACTGTTTTTT
CDR3: CASTRQINEKLFF

size: NA
J: TRBJ2-1
D: TRBD2
V: TRBV19
DNA: TGTGCCAGTAGGGGGACTAGCGGGGGGGCCTACAATGAGCAGTTCTTC
CDR3: CASRGTSGGAYNEQFF

size: once
J: TRBJ1-1
D: NA
V: TRBV4-1
DNA: TGCGCCAGCAGCCAAGTTTCTGGGGCGGCTTCGACTGAAGCTTTCTTT
CDR3: CASSQVSGAASTEAFF

size: NA
J: TRBJ1-2
D: NA
V: TRBV11-3
DNA: TGTGCCAGCAGCTTAGATGGGGCGGAGAACTATGGCTACACCTTC
CDR3: CASSLDGAENYGYTF